This TCR beta chain comes out of a study of brain T cells in children with intractable seizures. Only cases whose brain tissue showed the highest T cell transcript signatures were sequenced. Study-level findings and limits: Clones missing pre-surgery may reflect undersampling of that blood sample. HCMV serostatus was not known, and viral specificity came from CDR3 similarity only.

Comment on this clone: Its matching antigen is unknown.

Trimming removed 4 bases at V and 3 bases at J, with 14 bases between. This CDR3 is built from 15 residues. Germline V CDR1 and CDR2: LNHDA, SQIVND (reference sequence). The table came from immunoSEQ multiplex PCR; TCRdb's copy has only in-frame clones and leaves some out. The sample has around 9,000 clones, roughly 71% seen once. The chain is built from TRBV19 and TRBJ2-3; TRBD1 is a possible D gene (6 bases). This specimen consisted of resected brain tissue, obtained at surgery. This TCR was sampled from a girl aged 2-10 years with tuberous sclerosis and intractable seizures. DNA of the CDR3: TGTGCCAGTAGTACCACAGGGAGCTGGACAGATACGCAGTATTTT. It is translated as CASSTTGSWTDTQYF.